A selection of T cell receptor beta chains follows, all from one sample in a study of T cell clones after liver transplantation. Sequencing used immunoSEQ multiplex PCR; TCRdb keeps in-frame clones, though not all of them. The sample gives 55,000 or so clones, 65% to 75% of which show up once; 14% to 15% is in the top ten. The sequencing here drew on CD4+ T cells from blood, taken before liver transplant. These receptors were collected from a human donor who received a liver transplant. CDR3s include the opening cysteine and the closing phenylalanine or tryptophan. Each record gives: CDR3 length, clone size, V gene, J gene, D gene, CDR3 DNA, CDR3 protein. A D gene is named only where the DNA matches it firmly. Not all rows give a size; the values are once, few, many and, for expanded clones, a class.

14	.	TRBV5-1	TRBJ1-1	.	TGCGCCAGCAGTTTCACTTCCGGGAACACTGAAGCTTTCTTT	CASSFTSGNTEAFF
13	few	TRBV29-1	TRBJ1-4	TRBD1	TGCAGCGTTGGACAGGGAGTGGGTGAAAAACTGTTTTTT	CSVGQGVGEKLFF
17	.	TRBV18	TRBJ1-1	TRBD1	TGTGCCAGCTCACCCCGGACAGGGGGCTTGATGAACACTGAAGCTTTCTTT	CASSPRTGGLMNTEAFF
15	.	TRBV5-1	TRBJ2-1	.	TGCGCCAGCAGCTTGGCGGAGGGGGCTTACAATGAGCAGTTCTTC	CASSLAEGAYNEQFF
18	once	TRBV5-4	TRBJ2-3	TRBD2	TGTGCCAGCAGCTATAGCGGGGGGACTTCAAACCTTGGAGATACGCAGTATTTT	CASSYSGGTSNLGDTQYF
15	.	TRBV11-2	TRBJ2-5	TRBD1	TGTGCCAGCAGCTTAGATGGGGGACAGGGAGAGACCCAGTACTTC	CASSLDGGQGETQYF
12	.	TRBV7-2	TRBJ1-2	.	TGTGCCAGCAGCAGAGCTAACTATGGCTACACCTTC	CASSRANYGYTF
13	once	TRBV19	TRBJ2-5	TRBD2	TGTGCCAGTAGTACAGGGCGGGGGGAGACCCAGTACTTC	CASSTGRGETQYF
15	few	TRBV5-4	TRBJ1-6	.	TGTGCCAGCAGCTTAGCGGCAGGTGATAATTCACCCCTCCACTTT	CASSLAAGDNSPLHF
16	.	TRBV5-1	TRBJ2-2	TRBD2	TGCGCCAGCAGCGCCACCGGGACTAAGAACACCGGGGAGCTGTTTTTT	CASSATGTKNTGELFF
13	.	TRBV7-2	TRBJ1-5	.	TGTGCCAGCAGCTTTAAAAGCAATCAGCCCCAGCATTTT	CASSFKSNQPQHF
12	.	TRBV2	TRBJ2-7	.	TGTGCCAGCAGTGTAAGGGGCTACGAGCAGTACTTC	CASSVRGYEQYF
15	.	TRBV4-1	TRBJ2-3	.	TGCGCCAGCAGCTCCAGTCCTCGACGGGCAGATACGCAGTATTTT	CASSSSPRRADTQYF
15	.	TRBV10-3	TRBJ1-2	TRBD1	TGTGCCATCAGTGAGTCGCCAGGGGGTCACTATGGCTACACCTTC	CAISESPGGHYGYTF
13	few	TRBV5-4	TRBJ2-7	TRBD1	TGTGCCAGCAGCAGGGACAGGAACTACGAGCAGTACTTC	CASSRDRNYEQYF